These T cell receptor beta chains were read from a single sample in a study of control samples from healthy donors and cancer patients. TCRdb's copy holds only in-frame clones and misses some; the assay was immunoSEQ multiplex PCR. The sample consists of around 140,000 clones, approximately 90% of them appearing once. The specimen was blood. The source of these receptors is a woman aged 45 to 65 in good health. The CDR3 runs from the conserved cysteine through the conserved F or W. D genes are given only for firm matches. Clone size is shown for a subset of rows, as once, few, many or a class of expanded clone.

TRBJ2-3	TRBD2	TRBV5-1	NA	CASSLVGASGGFTDTQYF	TGCGCCAGCAGCTTGGTAGGGGCTAGCGGGGGATTCACAGATACGCAGTATTTT
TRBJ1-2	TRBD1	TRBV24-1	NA	CATSDMTGAILYGYTF	TGTGCCACCAGTGATATGACAGGGGCAATTTTATATGGCTACACCTTC
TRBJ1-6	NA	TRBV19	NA	CASSFSSAPLHF	TGTGCCAGTAGTTTTTCGAGTGCACCCCTCCACTTT
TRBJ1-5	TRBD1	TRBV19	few	CASSYGQGGGQPQHF	TGTGCCAGTAGTTACGGACAGGGAGGGGGCCAGCCCCAGCATTTT
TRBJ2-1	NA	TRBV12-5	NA	CASGLVHGGYNEQFF	TGTGCTAGTGGTTTGGTACACGGCGGATACAATGAGCAGTTCTTC
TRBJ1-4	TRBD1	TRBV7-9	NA	CASSLATGGWDEKLFF	TGTGCCAGCAGCTTAGCGACAGGGGGCTGGGATGAAAAACTGTTTTTT
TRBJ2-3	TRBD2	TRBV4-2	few	CASSQKAGGHGDTQYF	TGTGCCAGCAGCCAAAAGGCGGGGGGGCACGGAGATACGCAGTATTTT
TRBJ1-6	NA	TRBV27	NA	CASSRTSSPLHF	TGTGCCAGCAGCCGCACTTCCTCACCCCTCCACTTT
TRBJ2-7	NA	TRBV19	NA	CASSFSGGSYEQYF	TGTGCCAGTAGTTTCAGTGGCGGATCCTACGAGCAGTACTTC
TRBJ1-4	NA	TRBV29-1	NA	CSVVVGQTGEKLFF	TGCAGCGTTGTCGTCGGCCAGACGGGTGAAAAACTGTTTTTT
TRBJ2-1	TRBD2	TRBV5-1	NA	CASSLYGRPPYNEQFF	TGCGCCAGCAGCTTATACGGGAGGCCCCCCTACAATGAGCAGTTCTTC
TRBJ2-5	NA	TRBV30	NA	CAWGPAGSETQYF	TGTGCCTGGGGGCCAGCGGGTTCGGAGACCCAGTACTTC
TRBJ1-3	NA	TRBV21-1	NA	CASSPRGQGFANTIYF	TGTGCCAGCAGCCCTCGGGGACAGGGATTCGCAAACACCATATATTTT
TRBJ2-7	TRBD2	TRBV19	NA	CATQGTREDEQYF	TGTGCCACTCAGGGGACTAGGGAAGACGAGCAGTACTTC
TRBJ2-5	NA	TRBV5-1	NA	CASSLATTQETQYF	TGCGCCAGCAGCTTGGCCACTACACAAGAGACCCAGTACTTC
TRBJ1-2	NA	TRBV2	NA	CASSESGRIANYGYTF	TGTGCCAGCAGTGAATCGGGACGAATAGCTAACTATGGCTACACCTTC
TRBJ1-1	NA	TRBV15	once	CATSRGGARTEAFF	TGTGCCACCAGCAGGGGGGGGGCGCGGACTGAAGCTTTCTTT
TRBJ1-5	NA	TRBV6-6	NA	CASKPWGDDQPQHF	TGTGCCAGCAAACCGTGGGGGGATGATCAGCCCCAGCATTTT
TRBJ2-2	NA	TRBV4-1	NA	CASSQDDLLTGELFF	TGCGCCAGCAGCCAAGATGACTTACTGACAGGGGAGCTGTTTTTT
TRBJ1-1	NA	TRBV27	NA	CASSLSLENTEAFF	TGTGCCAGCAGTTTATCGCTAGAGAACACTGAAGCTTTCTTT
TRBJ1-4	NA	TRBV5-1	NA	CASSSGVPGAREKLFF	TGCGCCAGCAGCTCCGGGGTACCGGGGGCGCGCGAAAAACTGTTTTTT
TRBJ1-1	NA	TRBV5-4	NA	CASSLGPFTDTEAFF	TGTGCCAGCAGCTTGGGTCCTTTTACGGACACTGAAGCTTTCTTT
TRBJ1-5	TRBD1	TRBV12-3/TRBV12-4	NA	CASRGQGEQPQHF	TGTGCCAGCAGGGGACAGGGCGAACAGCCCCAGCATTTT
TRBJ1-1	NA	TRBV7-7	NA	CASGPDRLNTEAFF	TGTGCTAGCGGACCGGACAGACTTAACACTGAAGCTTTCTTT
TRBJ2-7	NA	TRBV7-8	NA	CASSFQFGSGSYEQYF	TGTGCCAGCAGCTTTCAATTCGGTAGCGGTTCCTACGAGCAGTACTTC
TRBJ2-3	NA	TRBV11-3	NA	CASSLGGGTDTQYF	TGTGCCAGCAGCTTAGGAGGCGGCACAGATACGCAGTATTTT
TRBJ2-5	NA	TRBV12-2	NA	CASRLVGGQETQYF	TGTGCAAGTCGCTTAGTTGGGGGTCAAGAGACCCAGTACTTC
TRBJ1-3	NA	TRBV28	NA	CASSLGGTISGNTIYF	TGTGCCAGCAGTTTAGGGGGGACGATCTCTGGAAACACCATATATTTT
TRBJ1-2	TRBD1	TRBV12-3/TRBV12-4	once	CASSPTGEYGYTF	TGTGCCAGCAGCCCGACAGGGGAATATGGCTACACCTTC
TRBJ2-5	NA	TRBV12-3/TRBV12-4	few	CASMGETQYF	TGTGCCAGCATGGGGGAGACCCAGTACTTC
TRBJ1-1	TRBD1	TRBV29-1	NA	CSVEGQGNTEAFF	TGCAGCGTTGAGGGACAGGGGAACACTGAAGCTTTCTTT
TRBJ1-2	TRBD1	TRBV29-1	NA	CSVATGGSVYGYTF	TGCAGCGTTGCGACAGGGGGCAGTGTGTATGGCTACACCTTC
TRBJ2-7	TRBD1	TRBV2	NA	CASRLGQGRGEQYF	TGTGCCAGCAGACTCGGACAGGGAAGAGGCGAGCAGTACTTC
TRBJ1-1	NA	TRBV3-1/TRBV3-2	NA	CASRQGRGGTEAFF	TGTGCCAGCAGACAAGGGAGGGGTGGGACTGAAGCTTTCTTT
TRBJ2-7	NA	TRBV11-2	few	CASSLVFYEQYF	TGTGCCAGCAGCTTAGTTTTCTACGAGCAGTACTTC
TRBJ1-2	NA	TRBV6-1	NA	CASSDKGNYGYTF	TGTGCCAGCAGTGACAAGGGGAACTATGGCTACACCTTC
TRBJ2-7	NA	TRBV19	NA	CASSILGAPSYEQYF	TGTGCCAGTAGTATACTGGGGGCCCCCTCCTACGAGCAGTACTTC
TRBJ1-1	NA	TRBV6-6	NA	CASSYFLGVMNTEAFF	TGTGCCAGCAGTTACTTTTTAGGAGTCATGAACACTGAAGCTTTCTTT
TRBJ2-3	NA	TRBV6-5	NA	CASSYSAGGPTDTQYF	TGTGCCAGCAGTTACTCGGCCGGGGGGCCGACAGATACGCAGTATTTT
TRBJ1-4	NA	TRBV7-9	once	CASSFLGDPNEKLFF	TGTGCCAGCAGCTTTCTGGGGGACCCCAATGAAAAACTGTTTTTT
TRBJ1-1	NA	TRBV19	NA	CASNKDLTPLNTEAFF	TGTGCCAGTAACAAAGACCTTACCCCTTTGAACACTGAAGCTTTCTTT
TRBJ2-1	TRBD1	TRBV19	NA	CASTSGQGARHEQFF	TGTGCCAGTACCTCCGGACAGGGGGCGCGCCATGAGCAGTTCTTC
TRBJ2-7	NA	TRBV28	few	CASSFFYEQYF	TGTGCCAGCAGTTTTTTCTACGAGCAGTACTTC
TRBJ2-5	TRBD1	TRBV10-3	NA	CAIGQGRQETQYF	TGTGCCATCGGACAGGGAAGGCAAGAGACCCAGTACTTC
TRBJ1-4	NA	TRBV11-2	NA	CASSPLLVREKLFF	TGTGCCAGCAGCCCGCTCCTAGTTAGAGAAAAACTGTTTTTT
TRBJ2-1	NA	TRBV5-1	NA	CASSLGQGNEQFF	TGCGCCAGCAGCTTGGGGCAGGGCAATGAGCAGTTCTTC
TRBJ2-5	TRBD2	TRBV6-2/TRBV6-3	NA	CASSYSRPGLAESGAQYF	TGTGCCAGCAGTTACTCGAGGCCGGGACTAGCGGAGTCTGGGGCCCAGTACTTC
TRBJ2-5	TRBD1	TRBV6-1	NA	CASSEDRGPQTQYF	TGTGCCAGCAGTGAAGACAGGGGTCCACAGACCCAGTACTTC
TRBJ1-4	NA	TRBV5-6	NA	CASSLKGNDEKLFF	TGTGCCAGCAGCTTGAAAGGCAACGATGAAAAACTGTTTTTT
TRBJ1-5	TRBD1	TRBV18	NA	CASSPPGTGGLGNQPQHF	TGTGCCAGCTCACCACCCGGGACAGGGGGCTTGGGCAATCAGCCCCAGCATTTT
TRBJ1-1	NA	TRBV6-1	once	CASSEAGSSEAFF	TGTGCCAGCAGTGAAGCTGGCAGTTCTGAAGCTTTCTTT
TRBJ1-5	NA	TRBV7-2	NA	CASSPSTYSNQPQHF	TGTGCCAGCAGCCCCTCCACCTATAGCAATCAGCCCCAGCATTTT
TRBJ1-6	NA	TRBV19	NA	CASRGDSNSPLHF	TGTGCCAGTAGGGGTGACAGTAATTCACCCCTCCACTTT
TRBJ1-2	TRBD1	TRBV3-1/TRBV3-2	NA	CASSHSLTGGLIYGYTF	TGTGCCAGCAGCCACTCCCTCACAGGGGGTCTTATCTATGGCTACACCTTC
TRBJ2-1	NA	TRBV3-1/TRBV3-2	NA	CASSQVPARGHNYNEQFF	TGTGCCAGCAGCCAAGTTCCCGCACGGGGACACAACTACAATGAGCAGTTCTTC
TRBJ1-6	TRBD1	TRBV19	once	CASSTSGQIRALSPPLHF	TGTGCCAGTAGTACCTCGGGACAGATACGTGCCCTCTCTCCACCCCTCCACTTT
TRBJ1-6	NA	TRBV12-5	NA	CASGSVSDNSPLHF	TGTGCTAGTGGTTCAGTTTCCGATAATTCACCCCTCCACTTT
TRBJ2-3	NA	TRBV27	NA	CASSQAWGSTDTQYF	TGTGCCAGCAGTCAGGCGTGGGGTAGCACAGATACGCAGTATTTT
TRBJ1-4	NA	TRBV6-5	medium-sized	CASSAGTSYEKLFF	TGTGCCAGCAGCGCCGGGACATCATATGAAAAACTGTTTTTT